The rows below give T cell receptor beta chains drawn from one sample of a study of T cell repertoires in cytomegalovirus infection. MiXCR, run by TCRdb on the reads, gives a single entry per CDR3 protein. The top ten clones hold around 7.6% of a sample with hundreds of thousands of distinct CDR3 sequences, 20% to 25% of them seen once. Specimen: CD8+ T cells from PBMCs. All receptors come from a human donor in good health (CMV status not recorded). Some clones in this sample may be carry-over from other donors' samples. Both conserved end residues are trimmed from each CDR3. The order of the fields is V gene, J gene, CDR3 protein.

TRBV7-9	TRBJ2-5	ASSWTTMGQETQY
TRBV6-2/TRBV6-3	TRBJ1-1	ASSLTSLGAF
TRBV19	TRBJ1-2	ASSISLGQTLYGYT
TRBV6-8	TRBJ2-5	ASSQPPSTQY
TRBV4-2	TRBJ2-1	ASSQKRGGHNEQF
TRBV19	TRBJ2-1	ASSIGWTGDYNEQF
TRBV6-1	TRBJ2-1	ASRSRDRDYNEQF
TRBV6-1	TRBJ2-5	ASSEAPPPVLETQY
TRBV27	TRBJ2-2	ASTGGQVLF
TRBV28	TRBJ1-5	ASSHFVGGQPQH
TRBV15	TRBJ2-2	ATSSRRDSGELF
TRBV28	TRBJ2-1	ASKDGNEQF
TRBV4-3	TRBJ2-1	ASSQDLGLGSNEQF
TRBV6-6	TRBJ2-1	ASTYLDSLDNEQF
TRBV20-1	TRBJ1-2	SASGGSYGYT
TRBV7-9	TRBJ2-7	ASSTPGQGGPYEQY
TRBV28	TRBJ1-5	ASSLSDRGPQH
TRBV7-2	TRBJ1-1	ASSWTGYNTEAF
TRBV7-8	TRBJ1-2	ASRGHSWVYT
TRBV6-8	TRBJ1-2	ASGFEEPNGYT
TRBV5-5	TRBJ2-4	ASSLEDSSRN
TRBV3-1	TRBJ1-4	ASSLGGDELF
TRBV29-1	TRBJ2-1	SFERGEQF
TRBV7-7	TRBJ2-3	ASSSTNVAGTDTQY
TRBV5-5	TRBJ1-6	ASSLGQLSSYNSPLH
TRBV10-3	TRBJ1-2	AISESVQGGGYT
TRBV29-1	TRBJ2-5	SAKTKDSLGTQY
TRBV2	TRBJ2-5	ATLTGTEETQY
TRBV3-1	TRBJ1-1	ASSQFTGRLNTEAF
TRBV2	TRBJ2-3	ASSADRVSTDTQY
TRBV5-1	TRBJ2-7	ASSPGLGSYEQY
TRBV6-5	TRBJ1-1	ASIIRVGLNTEAF
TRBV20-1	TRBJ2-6	SARDSRGRGANVLT
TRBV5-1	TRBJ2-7	ASSLDHREQY
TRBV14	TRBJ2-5	ASSQEWAGEGQETQY
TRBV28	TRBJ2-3	ASSFGGAPTDTQY
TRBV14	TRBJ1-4	ASSQEERSYPFREKLF
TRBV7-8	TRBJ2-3	ASSSLGASGGRHTDTQY
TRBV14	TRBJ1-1	ASSQAGATEAF
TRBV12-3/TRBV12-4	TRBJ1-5	ASTPTGALNQPQH